The sequence of this TCR beta chain was determined in a study of blood T cell repertoires in COVID-19. Participants' reported clinical history set cohort assignment. This CDR3 comprises 15 residues. Germline assignment: CDR1 SGHRS and CDR2 YFSETQ. V was cut by 4 bases and J by 0 bases, with 13 bases left in between. Profiling relied on immunoSEQ multiplex PCR, and the TCRdb table lists in-frame clones only, not all of them. Found here are some 320,000 clones, over 75% of them singletons; the top ten hold about 5%. Sample: PBMCs or T cells enriched from blood (not recorded which). V and J are TRBV5-1 and TRBJ1-2; D is possibly TRBD1 (5 bases). The clonotype comes from a woman in her 30s who had recovered from COVID-19. This CDR3 is CASSPTDNPNYGYTF. The CDR3 nucleotides read TGCGCCAGCAGCCCGACAGACAATCCTAACTATGGCTACACCTTC.